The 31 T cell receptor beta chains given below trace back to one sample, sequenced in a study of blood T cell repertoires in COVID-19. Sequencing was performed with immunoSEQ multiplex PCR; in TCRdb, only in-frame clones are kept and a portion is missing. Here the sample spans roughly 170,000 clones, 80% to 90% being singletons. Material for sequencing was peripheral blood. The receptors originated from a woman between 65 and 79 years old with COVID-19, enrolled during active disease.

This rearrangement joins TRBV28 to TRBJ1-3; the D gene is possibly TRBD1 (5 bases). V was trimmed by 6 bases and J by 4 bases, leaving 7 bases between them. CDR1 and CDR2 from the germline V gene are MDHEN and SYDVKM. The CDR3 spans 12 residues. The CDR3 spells CASRTDGNTIYF. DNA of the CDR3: TGTGCCAGCAGGACAGACGGAAACACCATATATTTT. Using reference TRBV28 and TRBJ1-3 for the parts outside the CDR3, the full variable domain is DVKVTQSSRYLVKRTGEKVFLECVQDMDHENMFWYRQDPGLGLRLIYFSYDVKMKEKGDIPEGYSVSREKKERFSLILESASTNQTSMYLCASRTDGNTIYFGEGSWLTVV.

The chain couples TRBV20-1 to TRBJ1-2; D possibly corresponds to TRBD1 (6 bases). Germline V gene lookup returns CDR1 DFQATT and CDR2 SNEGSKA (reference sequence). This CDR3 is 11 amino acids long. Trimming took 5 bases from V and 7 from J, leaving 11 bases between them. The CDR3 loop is CSARKQGGYTF. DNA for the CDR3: TGCAGTGCTCGAAAACAGGGTGGCTACACCTTC.

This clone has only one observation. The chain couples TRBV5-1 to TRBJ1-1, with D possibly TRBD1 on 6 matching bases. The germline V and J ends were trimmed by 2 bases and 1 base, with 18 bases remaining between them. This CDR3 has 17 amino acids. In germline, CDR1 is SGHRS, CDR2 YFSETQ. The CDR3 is CASSFRRGDTPNTEAFF. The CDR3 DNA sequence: TGCGCCAGCAGCTTCCGTCGGGGGGACACTCCGAACACTGAAGCTTTCTTT.

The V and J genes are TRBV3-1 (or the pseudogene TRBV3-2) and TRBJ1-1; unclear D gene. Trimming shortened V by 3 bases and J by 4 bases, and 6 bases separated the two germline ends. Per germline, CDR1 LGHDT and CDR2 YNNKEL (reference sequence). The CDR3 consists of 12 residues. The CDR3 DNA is TGTGCCAGCAGCCAGGGCCCCACTGAAGCTTTCTTT. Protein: CASSQGPTEAFF.

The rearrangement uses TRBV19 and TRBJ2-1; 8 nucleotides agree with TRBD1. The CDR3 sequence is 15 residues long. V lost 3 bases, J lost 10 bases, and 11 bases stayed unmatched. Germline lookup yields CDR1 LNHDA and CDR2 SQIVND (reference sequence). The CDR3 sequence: CASSIAATGDNEQFF. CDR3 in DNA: TGTGCCAGTAGTATTGCGGCGACAGGGGATAACGAGCAGTTCTTC.

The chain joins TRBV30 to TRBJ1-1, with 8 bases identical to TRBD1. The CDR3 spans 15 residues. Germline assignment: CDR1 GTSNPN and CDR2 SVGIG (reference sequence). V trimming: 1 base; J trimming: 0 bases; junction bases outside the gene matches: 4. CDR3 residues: CAWSARDRMNTEAFF. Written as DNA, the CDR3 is TGTGCCTGGAGTGCCCGGGACAGGATGAACACTGAAGCTTTCTTT.

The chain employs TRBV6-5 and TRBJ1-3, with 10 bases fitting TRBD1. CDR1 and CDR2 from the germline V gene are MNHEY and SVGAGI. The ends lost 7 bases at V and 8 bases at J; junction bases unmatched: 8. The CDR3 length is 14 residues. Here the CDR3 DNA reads TGTGCCAGCACCGACGGACAGGGGGAATACACCATATATTTT. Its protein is CASTDGQGEYTIYF.

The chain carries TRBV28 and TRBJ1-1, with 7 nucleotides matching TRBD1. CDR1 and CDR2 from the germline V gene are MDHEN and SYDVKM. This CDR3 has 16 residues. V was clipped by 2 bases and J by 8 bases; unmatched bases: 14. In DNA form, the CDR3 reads TGTGCCAGCAGTTTAACGTCCAGGGGGGAAAGAGAAGAAGCTTTCTTT. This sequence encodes CASSLTSRGEREEAFF. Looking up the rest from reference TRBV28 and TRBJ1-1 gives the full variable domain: DVKVTQSSRYLVKRTGEKVFLECVQDMDHENMFWYRQDPGLGLRLIYFSYDVKMKEKGDIPEGYSVSREKKERFSLILESASTNQTSMYLCASSLTSRGEREEAFFGQGTRLTVV.

CDR3 coding DNA: TGTGCCAGCAGCATACCCCGGGGGTCCTCCTACGAGCAGTACTTC. Encoded protein: CASSIPRGSSYEQYF. The chain uses TRBV7-9 and TRBJ2-7, with a possible D match to TRBD2 (6 bases). V lost 5 bases and J lost 0, with 14 bases in between. This CDR3 spans 15 amino acids. Germline V gives CDR1 SEHNR, CDR2 FQNEAQ (reference sequence).

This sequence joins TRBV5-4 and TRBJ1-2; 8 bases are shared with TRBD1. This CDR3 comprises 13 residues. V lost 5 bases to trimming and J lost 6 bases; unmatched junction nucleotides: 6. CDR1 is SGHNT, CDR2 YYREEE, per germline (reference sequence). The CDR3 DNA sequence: TGTGCCAGCAGGATTGGACAGGGAGATGGCTACACCTTC. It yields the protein CASRIGQGDGYTF.

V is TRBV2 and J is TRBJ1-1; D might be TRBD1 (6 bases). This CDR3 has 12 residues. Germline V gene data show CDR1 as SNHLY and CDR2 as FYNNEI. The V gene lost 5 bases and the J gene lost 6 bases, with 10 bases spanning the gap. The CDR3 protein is CASSRDTAEAFF. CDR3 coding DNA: TGTGCCAGCAGTCGGGACACGGCTGAAGCTTTCTTT.

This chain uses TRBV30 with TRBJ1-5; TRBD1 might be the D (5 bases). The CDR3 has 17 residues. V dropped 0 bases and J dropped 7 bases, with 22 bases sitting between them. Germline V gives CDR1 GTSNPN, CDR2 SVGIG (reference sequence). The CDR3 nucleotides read TGTGCCTGGAGTGTACAGCCACCGGGGGGATCAGGACAGCCCCAGCATTTT. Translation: CAWSVQPPGGSGQPQHF.

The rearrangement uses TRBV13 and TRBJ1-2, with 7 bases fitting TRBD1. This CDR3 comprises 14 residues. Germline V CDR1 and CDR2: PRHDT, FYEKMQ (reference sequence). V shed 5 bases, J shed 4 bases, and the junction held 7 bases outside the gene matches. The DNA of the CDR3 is TGTGCCAGCAGCCGTAACAGGGGAGGCTATGGCTACACCTTC. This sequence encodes CASSRNRGGYGYTF.

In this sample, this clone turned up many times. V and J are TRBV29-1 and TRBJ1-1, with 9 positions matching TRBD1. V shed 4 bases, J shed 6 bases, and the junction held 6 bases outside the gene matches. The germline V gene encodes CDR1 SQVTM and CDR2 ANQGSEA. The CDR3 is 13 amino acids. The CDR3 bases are TGCAGCGTTGGGGACAGGGATTTGTCTGAAGCTTTCTTT. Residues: CSVGDRDLSEAFF.

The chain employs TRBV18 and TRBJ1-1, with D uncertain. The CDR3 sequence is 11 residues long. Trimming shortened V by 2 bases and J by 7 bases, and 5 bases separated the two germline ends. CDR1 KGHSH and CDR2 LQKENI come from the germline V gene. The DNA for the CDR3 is TGTGCCAGCTCACCAAGGAGTGAAGCTTTCTTT. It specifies CASSPRSEAFF.

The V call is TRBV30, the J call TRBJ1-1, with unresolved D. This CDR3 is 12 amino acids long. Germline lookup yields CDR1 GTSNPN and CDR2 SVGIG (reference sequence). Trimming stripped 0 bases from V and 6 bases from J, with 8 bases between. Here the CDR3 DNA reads TGTGCCTGGAGTGTTCATCAATCTGAAGCTTTCTTT. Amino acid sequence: CAWSVHQSEAFF.

Here the CDR3 DNA reads TGTGCCATCAGTGAGTCGACTCGGCTTCTCCTCCGGCAGTTCTTC. It codes for CAISESTRLLLRQFF. The rearrangement joins TRBV10-3 to TRBJ2-1; D unresolved. The CDR3 is made up of 15 amino acids. Germline lookup yields CDR1 ENHRY and CDR2 SYGVKD. V lost 0 bases and J lost 12, with 18 bases in between.

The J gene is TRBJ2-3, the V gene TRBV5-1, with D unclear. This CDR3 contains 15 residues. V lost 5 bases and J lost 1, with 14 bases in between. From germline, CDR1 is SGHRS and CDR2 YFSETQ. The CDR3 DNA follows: TGCGCCAGCAGTTCTGATGGCGGAGGCACAGATACGCAGTATTTT. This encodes CASSSDGGGTDTQYF.

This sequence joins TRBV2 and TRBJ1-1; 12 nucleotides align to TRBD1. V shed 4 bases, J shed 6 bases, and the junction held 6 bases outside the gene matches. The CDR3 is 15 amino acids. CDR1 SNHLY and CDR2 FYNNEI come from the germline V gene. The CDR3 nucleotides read TGTGCCAGCAGTGGAACCGGGACAGGGGGCCCTGAAGCTTTCTTT. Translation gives CASSGTGTGGPEAFF. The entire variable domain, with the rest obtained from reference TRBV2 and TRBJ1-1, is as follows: EPEVTQTPSHQVTQMGQEVILRCVPISNHLYFYWYRQILGQKVEFLVSFYNNEISEKSEIFDDQFSVERPDGSNFTLKIRSTKLEDSAMYFCASSGTGTGGPEAFFGQGTRLTVV.

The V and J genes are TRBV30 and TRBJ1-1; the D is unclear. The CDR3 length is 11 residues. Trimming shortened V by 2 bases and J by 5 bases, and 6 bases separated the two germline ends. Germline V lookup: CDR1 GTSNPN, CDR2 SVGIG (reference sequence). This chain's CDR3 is CAWSQRTEAFF. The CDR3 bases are TGTGCCTGGAGTCAGCGGACTGAAGCTTTCTTT.

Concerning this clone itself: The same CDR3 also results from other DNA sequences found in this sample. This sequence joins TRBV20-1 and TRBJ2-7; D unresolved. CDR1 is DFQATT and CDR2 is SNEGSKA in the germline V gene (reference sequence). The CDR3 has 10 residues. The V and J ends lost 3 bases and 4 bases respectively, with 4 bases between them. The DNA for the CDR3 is TGCAGTGCTAGTTCGTACGAGCAGTACTTC. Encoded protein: CSASSYEQYF.

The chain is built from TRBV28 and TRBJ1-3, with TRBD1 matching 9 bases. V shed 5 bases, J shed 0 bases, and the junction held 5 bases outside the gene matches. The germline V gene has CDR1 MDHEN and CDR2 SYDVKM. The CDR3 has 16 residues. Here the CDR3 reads CASSTRQGDSGNTIYF. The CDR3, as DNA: TGTGCCAGCAGTACGAGACAGGGGGACTCTGGAAACACCATATATTTT.

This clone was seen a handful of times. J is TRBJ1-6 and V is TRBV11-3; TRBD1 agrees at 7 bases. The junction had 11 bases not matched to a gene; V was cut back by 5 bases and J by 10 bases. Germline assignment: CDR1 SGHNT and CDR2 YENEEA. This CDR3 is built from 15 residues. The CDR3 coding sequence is TGTGCCAGCAGCGGGCTAGACAGGGTTAAGTCACCCCTCCACTTT. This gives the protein CASSGLDRVKSPLHF.

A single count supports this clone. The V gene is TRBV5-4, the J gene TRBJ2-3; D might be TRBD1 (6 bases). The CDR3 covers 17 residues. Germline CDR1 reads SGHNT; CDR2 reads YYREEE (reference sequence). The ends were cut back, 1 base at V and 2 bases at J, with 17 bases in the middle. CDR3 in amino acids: CASSLFGQKPHTDTQYF. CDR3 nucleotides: TGTGCCAGCAGCTTGTTTGGACAGAAACCCCACACAGATACGCAGTATTTT. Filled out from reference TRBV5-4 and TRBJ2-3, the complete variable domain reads ETGVTQSPTHLIKTRGQQVTLRCSSQSGHNTVSWYQQALGQGPQFIFQYYREEENGRGNFPPRFSGLQFPNYSSELNVNALELDDSALYLCASSLFGQKPHTDTQYFGPGTRLTVL.

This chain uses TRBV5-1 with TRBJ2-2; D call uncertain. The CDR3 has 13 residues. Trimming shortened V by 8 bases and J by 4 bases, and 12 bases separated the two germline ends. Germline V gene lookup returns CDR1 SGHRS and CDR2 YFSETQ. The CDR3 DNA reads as TGCGCCAGTAGACAAGATTTCACCGGGGAGCTGTTTTTT. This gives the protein CASRQDFTGELFF.

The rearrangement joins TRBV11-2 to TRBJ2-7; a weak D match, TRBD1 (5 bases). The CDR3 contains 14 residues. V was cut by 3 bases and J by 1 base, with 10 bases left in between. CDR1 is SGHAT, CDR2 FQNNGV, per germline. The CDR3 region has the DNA TGTGCCAGCAGCTTTTGGACACTTTCCTACGAGCAGTACTTC. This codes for CASSFWTLSYEQYF.

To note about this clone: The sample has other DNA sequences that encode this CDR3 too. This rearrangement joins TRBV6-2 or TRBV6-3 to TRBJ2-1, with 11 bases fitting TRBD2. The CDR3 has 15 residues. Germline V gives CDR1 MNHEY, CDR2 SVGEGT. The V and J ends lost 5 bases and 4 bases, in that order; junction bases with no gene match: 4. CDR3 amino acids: CASSTGTSGYNEQFF. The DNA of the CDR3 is TGTGCCAGCAGTACAGGGACTAGCGGATACAATGAGCAGTTCTTC.

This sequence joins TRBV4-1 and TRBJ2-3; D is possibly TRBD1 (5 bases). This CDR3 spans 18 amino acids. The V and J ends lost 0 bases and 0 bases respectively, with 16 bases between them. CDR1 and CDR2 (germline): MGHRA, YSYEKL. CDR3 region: CASSQDQSNRSSTDTQYF. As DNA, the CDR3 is TGCGCCAGCAGCCAAGATCAATCCAACAGGAGTAGCACAGATACGCAGTATTTT.

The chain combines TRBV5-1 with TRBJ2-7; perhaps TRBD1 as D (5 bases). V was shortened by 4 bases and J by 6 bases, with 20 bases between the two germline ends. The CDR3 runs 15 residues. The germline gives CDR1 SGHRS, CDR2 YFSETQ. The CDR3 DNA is TGCGCCAGCAGCCCCGAAACGGACACCGTACTCGAGCAGTACTTC. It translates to CASSPETDTVLEQYF.

CDR3 residues: CASSLGTNTDTQYF. The CDR3 DNA is TGTGCCAGCAGCTTAGGGACAAACACAGATACGCAGTATTTT. The chain couples TRBV11-3 to TRBJ2-3; D may be TRBD1 (5 bases). V lost 1 base and J lost 2, with 7 bases in between. The CDR3 runs to 14 residues. From germline, CDR1 is SGHNT and CDR2 YENEEA.

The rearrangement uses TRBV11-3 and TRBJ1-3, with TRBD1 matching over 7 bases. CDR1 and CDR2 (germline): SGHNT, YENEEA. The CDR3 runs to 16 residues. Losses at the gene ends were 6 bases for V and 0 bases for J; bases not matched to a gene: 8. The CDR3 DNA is TGTGCCAGCAGACCGAGACAGGGTAACTCTGGAAACACCATATATTTT. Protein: CASRPRQGNSGNTIYF. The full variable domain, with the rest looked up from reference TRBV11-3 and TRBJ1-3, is EAGVVQSPRYKIIEKKQPVAFWCNPISGHNTLYWYLQNLGQGPELLIRYENEEAVDDSQLPKDRFSAERLKGVDSTLKIQPAELGDSAVYLCASRPRQGNSGNTIYFGEGSWLTVV.